Below are 16 T cell receptor beta chains sequenced from a single sample in a study of T-cell memory formation after mild COVID-19. TCRdb passed the 5' RACE reads through MiXCR, listing each CDR3 protein once. The repertoire holds hundreds of thousands of distinct CDR3 sequences, with about 16% as singletons. What was sequenced was PBMCs or a T cell subset sorted from them (not recorded which). The receptor set was obtained from a man in his late teens or twenties who had mild COVID-19 (a few samples of this study predate the infection). Cell type and time point are not known.

This clonotype was seen a few times. This chain joins TRBV7-3 and TRBJ2-2; 10 bases line up with TRBD1. With V trimmed by 5 bases and J by 6 bases, 6 bases remained unmatched. Looked up from germline, CDR1 is SGHTA and CDR2 is FQGTGA. The CDR3 extends over 15 amino acids. CDR3 region: CASSLGQGIAGELFF. The CDR3 DNA reads as TGTGCCAGCAGCCTGGGACAGGGGATAGCCGGGGAGCTGTTTTTT.

The chain employs TRBV7-2 and TRBJ2-1; D call uncertain. Germline V gives CDR1 SGHTA, CDR2 FQGNSA. V shed 4 bases and J shed 10 bases, with 14 bases lying between them. This CDR3 spans 13 amino acids. The CDR3 DNA sequence: TGTGCCAGCAGCTGGGCCGCCCGGACCGAGCAGTTCTTC. This gives the protein CASSWAARTEQFF.

This clonotype came up a few times. The V and J genes are TRBV18 and TRBJ2-3; D assignment may be TRBD1 or TRBD2 (5 bases each). V lost 4 bases and J lost 6, with 17 bases in between. CDR3 length: 15 residues. The germline gives CDR1 KGHSH, CDR2 LQKENI. The CDR3 DNA is TGTGCCAGCTCACTACCCGGGACCGTTAGTGATACGCAGTATTTT. This translates into CASSLPGTVSDTQYF.

This clonotype appeared a few times. This chain connects TRBV7-3 to TRBJ2-3; 7 nucleotides match TRBD2. The V and J ends lost 5 bases and 4 bases, in that order; junction bases with no gene match: 9. The CDR3 totals 15 residues. Germline loops: CDR1 SGHTA, CDR2 FQGTGA. CDR3 nucleotides: TGTGCCAGCAGCGTTAGCCGGGAGGCCTCAGATACGCAGTATTTT. Its protein product is CASSVSREASDTQYF.

This clonotype was recorded a few times. V and J are TRBV11-2 and TRBJ2-1, with D maybe TRBD2 (6 bases). Looked up from germline, CDR1 is SGHAT and CDR2 is FQNNGV. This CDR3 region has 13 residues. Trimming cost V 5 bases and J 9 bases, with 14 bases left between them. The CDR3 sequence is CASSRPGVGEQFF. DNA for the CDR3: TGTGCCAGCAGCCGCCCGGGGGTCGGTGAGCAGTTCTTC.

The chain uses TRBV11-1 and TRBJ2-1, with D tentatively TRBD1 or TRBD2 (5 bases each). Trimming left V 6 bases short and J 9 bases short, with 9 bases between. Germline CDR1 reads SGHAT; CDR2 reads FQDESV (reference sequence). This CDR3 is 11 amino acids long. The CDR3 coding sequence is TGTGCCAGCAGTTTGAGGGGTGAGCAGTTCTTC. It encodes CASSLRGEQFF.

This chain links TRBV19 with TRBJ1-2, with TRBD1 matching 7 bases. The V and J ends lost 5 bases and 6 bases, in that order; junction bases with no gene match: 6. The V gene's germline CDR1 is LNHDA and CDR2 SQIVND (reference sequence). The CDR3 contains 13 residues. CDR3 residues: CASSDRAHDGYTF. The CDR3 bases are TGTGCCAGTAGTGACAGGGCCCACGATGGCTACACCTTC.

The V and J genes are TRBV5-1 and TRBJ1-1, with D unclear. V was clipped by 1 base and J by 2 bases, with 9 bases between them. The V gene's germline CDR1 is SGHRS and CDR2 YFSETQ. The CDR3 is 14 amino acids. Here the CDR3 DNA reads TGCGCCAGCAGCTTGACCGCTGCAAACACTGAAGCTTTCTTT. Translating it yields CASSLTAANTEAFF.

In its sample, this clonotype was seen many times. The V and J genes are TRBV24-1 and TRBJ2-2, with D maybe TRBD1 (6 bases). The V gene's germline CDR1 is KGHDR and CDR2 SFDVKD. This CDR3 has 14 amino acids. V was pared by 5 bases and J by 6 bases, with 12 bases between. The CDR3 protein is CATSAGEVAGELFF. CDR3 nucleotide sequence: TGTGCCACCAGTGCAGGGGAAGTTGCCGGGGAGCTGTTTTTT.

This clonotype was observed a few times. The chain joins TRBV12-3 or TRBV12-4 to TRBJ1-5; D ambiguous. Trimming stripped 3 bases from V and 4 bases from J, with 7 bases between. The CDR3 is 13 residues long. CDR3 DNA sequence: TGTGCCAGCAGTTTGTCGGCTAATCAGCCCCAGCATTTT. It specifies CASSLSANQPQHF.

The gene calls are TRBV12-3 or TRBV12-4 and TRBJ1-2, with TRBD1 matching 8 bases. The CDR3 contains 16 residues. Trimming cost V 6 bases and J 8 bases; bases outside gene matches: 17. The CDR3 loop reads CASRRAAGGAANGYTF. The DNA of the CDR3 is TGTGCCAGCAGAAGAGCGGCAGGGGGCGCCGCTAACGGCTACACCTTC.

This clonotype was counted only a few times. The chain has TRBV24-1 and TRBJ1-2; no clear D gene. The germline V gene has CDR1 KGHDR and CDR2 SFDVKD. Trimming stripped 0 bases from V and 3 bases from J, with 7 bases between. The CDR3 runs 14 residues. For the CDR3, the DNA is TGTGCCACCAGTGATTTGACAGTCGACTATGGCTACACCTTC. Translation: CATSDLTVDYGYTF.

In this sample, this clonotype turned up a few times. V and J are TRBV3-1 and TRBJ2-7; 7 bases map to TRBD1. This CDR3 has 16 amino acids. With 0 bases clipped from V and 0 bases from J, the junction kept 5 bases outside the gene matches. Germline V gene data show CDR1 as LGHDT and CDR2 as YNNKEL (reference sequence). Here the CDR3 reads CASSQDPDRASYEQYF. In DNA, the CDR3 is TGTGCCAGCAGCCAAGATCCCGACAGGGCCTCCTACGAGCAGTACTTC.

The table lists this clonotype with a few counts. The V call is TRBV4-3, the J call TRBJ1-6; 8 bases match TRBD1. The ends lost 3 bases at V and 9 bases at J; junction bases unmatched: 1. This CDR3 has 13 residues. From germline, CDR1 is LGHNA and CDR2 YSLEER. The CDR3 DNA sequence: TGCGCCAGCAGCCAGGGGACAGGTTCACCCCTCCACTTT. This gives the protein CASSQGTGSPLHF.

This chain joins TRBV25-1 and TRBJ2-2; 8 bases align to TRBD2. The CDR3 runs to 17 residues. Germline assignment: CDR1 MGHDK and CDR2 SYGVNS. Unmatched junction bases numbered 14, after V lost 6 bases and J lost 5 bases. The CDR3 bases are TGTGCCAGCAGCCTGAGCCTGGGCGGGGGGAGTACCGGGGAGCTGTTTTTT. Residues: CASSLSLGGGSTGELFF. The full variable domain, in which reference TRBV25-1 and TRBJ2-2 provide the parts outside the CDR3, is EADIYQTPRYLVIGTGKKITLECSQTMGHDKMYWYQQDPGMELHLIHYSYGVNSTEKGDLSSESTVSRIRTEHFPLTLESARPSHTSQYLCASSLSLGGGSTGELFFGEGSRLTVL.

CDR3 nucleotide sequence: TGTGCCAGCAGCCAAGAGGCAACAAAGACAGATACGCAGTATTTT. Translated: CASSQEATKTDTQYF. The genes are TRBV3-2 and TRBJ2-3. TRBV3-2 is a known pseudogene. The CDR3 is made up of 15 amino acids.